This TCR beta chain was observed in a study of radiotherapy plus CTLA-4 blockade in lung cancer (dated by TCRdb to 2016 to 2019). Concerning the study at large: Objective responses occurred in 15% to 20% of enrolled patients, and 25% to 40% achieved disease control. Results and caveats for the whole study, not just this receptor: Increased serum interferon-beta after radiation, together with early dynamic changes in blood T cell clones, were reported to be the strongest predictors of response. After treatment with radiotherapy and ipilimumab, TCR clones that originated in tumors expanded in peripheral blood.

In regard to this clone: This clone's antigen is unknown. No qualities accompany the bases; no much larger clone lies one base away.

CDR1 and CDR2, per the germline V gene, are MDHEN and SYDVKM. The CDR3 spans 14 residues, from the cysteine through the phenylalanine. Only the CDR3 region is kept as DNA, spanning 42 bases read in frame from base 1. V loses 10 bases at its end and J loses 4 bases; junction bases beyond the gene matches: 11. Focal radiation therapy combined with CTLA-4 blockade (ipilimumab) was tested in patients with chemo-refractory metastatic non-small-cell lung cancer. Library preparation was by the immunoSEQ multiplex PCR assay. Entries here come from immuneACCESS through TCRdb and include only in-frame sequences with V and J called. Some clones fail to appear in such tables; in the studies checked, an unresolved V gene covers under half of the shortfall, and the cause of the remainder is unknown. The table for this sample lists roughly 77,000 clones; 70% to 85% of them were counted only once. The leading ten clones occupy more than 9% of the sample.

The V and J segments used are TRBV28 and TRBJ1-2, and 8 junction bases match TRBD1. The sequence was obtained from a human donor with non-small cell lung cancer whose response to radiotherapy plus ipilimumab could not be evaluated. Specimen: peripheral blood, collected from a patient treated with radiotherapy plus ipilimumab. The CDR3 loop reads CATSPTGGIYGYTF. The nucleotide sequence is TGTGCCACCAGCCCCACAGGGGGGATCTATGGCTACACCTTC.